The present entry profiles one TCR beta chain with its context. This sample stems from a study of blood T cell repertoires in COVID-19. In the study overall: COVID-19 samples collected from the United States, Italy and Spain covered acute and convalescent phases. T cells, B-cell-depleted T cells, or PBMCs provided the cDNA or gDNA that served as material.

CDR3 length: 16 amino acids. The ends were cut back, 4 bases at V and 2 bases at J, with 15 bases in the middle. CDR1 SGDLS and CDR2 YYNGEE come from the germline V gene. In the original analysis: Counts of nucleated cells, estimated from reference gene primer amplification, were obtained. Measured with immunoSEQ multiplex PCR; TCRdb has only the in-frame clones, and not every one. The V and J calls and clone size come from that table; D and trimming were worked out from the DNA. This sample has about 270,000 clones; approximately 81% occur once, and the top ten carry around 2.9%. The source is a woman aged 60-70 years with active or convalescent COVID-19. Sequencing input: peripheral blood. The chain links TRBV9 to TRBJ1-4, with TRBD1 as a possible D gene (5 bases). CDR3 DNA sequence: TGTGCCAGCAGCCGCCGGTATAAGGGGACTAATGAAAAACTGTTTTTT. Amino acid sequence: CASSRRYKGTNEKLFF.